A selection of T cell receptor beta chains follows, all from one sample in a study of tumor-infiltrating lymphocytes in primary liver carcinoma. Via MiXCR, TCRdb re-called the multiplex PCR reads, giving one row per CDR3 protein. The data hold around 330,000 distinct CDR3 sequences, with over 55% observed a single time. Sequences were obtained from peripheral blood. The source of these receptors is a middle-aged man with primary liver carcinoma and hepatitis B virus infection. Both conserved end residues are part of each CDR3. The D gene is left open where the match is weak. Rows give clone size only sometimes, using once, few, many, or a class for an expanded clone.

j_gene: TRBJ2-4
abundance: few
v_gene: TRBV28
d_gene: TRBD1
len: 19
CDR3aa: CASSSARDSVSLAKNIQYF
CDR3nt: TGTGCCAGCAGTTCAGCCCGGGACAGTGTATCCTTAGCCAAAAACATTCAGTACTTC

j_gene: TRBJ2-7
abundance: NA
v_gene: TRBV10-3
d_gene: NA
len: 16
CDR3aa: CAISDPTRQTSYEQYF
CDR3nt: TGTGCCATCAGCGACCCAACGAGACAGACCTCCTACGAGCAGTACTTC

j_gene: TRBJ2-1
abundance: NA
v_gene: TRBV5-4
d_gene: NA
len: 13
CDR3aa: CASSLPATNGQFF
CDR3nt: TGTGCCAGCAGCTTGCCAGCTACTAATGGGCAGTTCTTC

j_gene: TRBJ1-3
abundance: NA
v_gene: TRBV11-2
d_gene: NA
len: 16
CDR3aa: CASGLGSRATGNTIYF
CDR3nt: TGTGCCAGCGGCTTAGGGAGCAGGGCGACTGGAAACACCATATATTTT

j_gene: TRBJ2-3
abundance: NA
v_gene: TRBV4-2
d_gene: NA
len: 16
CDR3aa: CASGQDRGGQGGTQYF
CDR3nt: TGTGCCAGCGGCCAAGATCGAGGAGGGCAAGGAGGTACGCAGTATTTT

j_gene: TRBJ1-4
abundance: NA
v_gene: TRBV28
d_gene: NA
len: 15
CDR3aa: CASTTEGRGREKLFF
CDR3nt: TGTGCCAGCACTACAGAGGGGAGGGGACGGGAAAAACTGTTTTTT

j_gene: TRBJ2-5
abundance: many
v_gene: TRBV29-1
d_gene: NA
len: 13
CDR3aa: CSAMTIIGETQYF
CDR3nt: TGCAGCGCTATGACAATTATTGGGGAGACCCAGTACTTC

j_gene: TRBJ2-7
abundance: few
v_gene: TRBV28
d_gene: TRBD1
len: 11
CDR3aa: CASSSRDREGF
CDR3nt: TGTGCCAGCAGTTCCCGGGACAGGGAGGGCTTC

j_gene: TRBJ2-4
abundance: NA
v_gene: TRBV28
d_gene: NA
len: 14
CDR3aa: CASSLGGAKNIQYF
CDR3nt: TGTGCCAGCAGTTTAGGGGGGGCCAAAAACATTCAGTACTTC

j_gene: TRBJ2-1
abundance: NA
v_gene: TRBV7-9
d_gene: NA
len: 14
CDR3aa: CASSSPGRLFGQFF
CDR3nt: TGTGCCAGCAGCTCTCCGGGACGCCTTTTTGGGCAGTTCTTC

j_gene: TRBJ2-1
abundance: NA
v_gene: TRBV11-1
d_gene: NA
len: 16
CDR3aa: CISSPNGWTDYNEQFF
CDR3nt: TGTATCAGCAGCCCAAACGGGTGGACTGATTACAATGAGCAGTTCTTC